The present TCR beta chain was sequenced within a study of cytomegalovirus exposure and HLA in healthy donors. Across the study: Genetic ancestry analysis placed about 80% of the 350 to 500 donors that were genotyped in the Caucasian-associated cluster.

Trimming stripped 5 bases from V and 1 base from J, with 5 bases between. Germline V gene lookup returns CDR1 MNHEY and CDR2 SMNVEV (reference sequence). The CDR3 consists of 12 residues. Healthy bone marrow donors formed the donor group. Vbeta (60) and Jbeta (13) primers were used in the PCR. As originally analysed: Per a later analysis, the number of unique TCR beta chains was some 82 million, of which around 10 million were shared. Libraries were prepared by immunoSEQ multiplex PCR; TCRdb keeps only in-frame clonotypes and omits some of them. The D gene and trimming were derived from the DNA, and the V and J assignments and clone size from that table. The sample has around 120,000 clones, 70% to 90% seen once.

Sequencing was carried out using PBMCs. The chain links TRBV27 to TRBJ1-2; D unclear. The TCR was taken from a woman in her forties in good health and CMV-seropositive. The CDR3 loop is CASSPNNYGYTF. CDR3 DNA: TGTGCCAGCAGTCCAAATAACTATGGCTACACCTTC.